These 25 T cell receptor beta chains were all obtained from the same sample, sequenced in a study of early T cells in non-severe SARS-CoV-2 infection. TCRdb passed the 5' RACE reads through MiXCR, listing each CDR3 protein once. The profile shows more than 75,000 distinct CDR3 sequences, 12% to 15% of them singletons. Sequenced material: whole blood. The source of these receptors is an adult who was a healthcare worker with PCR-confirmed SARS-CoV-2 infection or an uninfected control (not recorded which).

In this sample, this clonotype turned up many times. J is TRBJ1-3 and V is TRBV27, with D perhaps matching TRBD1 (5 bases). V was shortened by 5 bases and J by 0 bases, with 11 bases between the two germline ends. The CDR3 spans 15 residues. Germline V gene data show CDR1 as MNHEY and CDR2 as SMNVEV (reference sequence). This CDR3 is CASSPTGNSGNTIYF. For the CDR3, the DNA is TGTGCCAGCAGTCCCACAGGAAACTCTGGAAACACCATATATTTT.

For the CDR3, the DNA is TGTGCCAGCAGTTTCGGGGTCTACGAGCAGTACTTC. It codes for CASSFGVYEQYF. The rearrangement links TRBV28 to TRBJ2-7, with D maybe TRBD2 (5 bases). The CDR3 loop spans 12 amino acids. V lost 3 bases, J lost 3 bases, and 6 bases lay in between. Germline values: CDR1 MDHEN, CDR2 SYDVKM.

This clonotype has a handful of counts. This chain uses TRBV6-5 with TRBJ2-7; D is unresolved. Trimming pared 6 bases from V and 2 bases from J, leaving 8 bases between. The CDR3 sequence is 12 residues long. Germline V gene lookup returns CDR1 MNHEY and CDR2 SVGAGI. As DNA, the CDR3 is TGTGCCAGCAGCCACGGCGCCTACGAGCAGTACTTC. Its protein product is CASSHGAYEQYF.

The chain uses TRBV9 and TRBJ1-6; TRBD1 matches at 7 bases. Germline V lookup: CDR1 SGDLS, CDR2 YYNGEE. The CDR3 is made up of 16 amino acids. V dropped 3 bases and J dropped 7; count of bases not matched to a gene: 10. The CDR3 DNA follows: TGTGCCAGCAGCGCGACAGGGACGAGAGGAAATTCACCCCTCCACTTT. Translation: CASSATGTRGNSPLHF. The complete variable domain, with remaining parts taken from reference TRBV9 and TRBJ1-6, reads DSGVTQTPKHLITATGQRVTLRCSPRSGDLSVYWYQQSLDQGLQFLIQYYNGEERAKGNILERFSAQQFPDLHSELNLSSLELGDSALYFCASSATGTRGNSPLHFGNGTRLTVT.

The V call is TRBV2, the J call TRBJ2-7; D possibly uses TRBD1 or TRBD2 (5 bases each). The germline V gene encodes CDR1 SNHLY and CDR2 FYNNEI. Trimming removed 8 bases from V and 0 bases from J, with 8 bases in between. The CDR3 spans 12 residues. The CDR3 DNA reads as TGTGCCAGCTGGGACCGCTCCTACGAGCAGTACTTC. Translation: CASWDRSYEQYF.

This clonotype was picked up a small number of times. The chain uses TRBV12-5 and TRBJ2-3; 8 nucleotides line up with TRBD2. Germline lookup yields CDR1 LGHNT and CDR2 FRNRAP. With 5 bases clipped from V and 10 bases from J, the junction kept 5 bases outside the gene matches. The length of the CDR3 is 12 residues. CDR3 residues: CASGATTSAQYF. DNA for the CDR3: TGTGCTAGTGGTGCTACGACTAGCGCGCAGTATTTT.

This clonotype was detected only a few times. This rearrangement joins TRBV28 to TRBJ1-5; 8 nucleotides match TRBD1. The V gene end was trimmed by 5 bases and the J gene end by 6 bases; junction bases not matched to a gene: 12. Germline V lookup: CDR1 MDHEN, CDR2 SYDVKM. This CDR3 comprises 16 residues. CDR3 DNA sequence: TGTGCCAGCAGTACAACGACAGGGGTGCAGGGTCAGCCCCAGCATTTT. This gives the protein CASSTTTGVQGQPQHF. Based on the CDR3 plus reference TRBV28 and TRBJ1-5, the full variable domain is DVKVTQSSRYLVKRTGEKVFLECVQDMDHENMFWYRQDPGLGLRLIYFSYDVKMKEKGDIPEGYSVSREKKERFSLILESASTNQTSMYLCASSTTTGVQGQPQHFGDGTRLSIL.

CDR3 protein: CASSFSGSRGGAFF. The CDR3 DNA reads as TGTGCCAGCAGCTTTAGTGGATCCAGAGGCGGAGCTTTCTTT. This chain joins TRBV7-9 and TRBJ1-1, with D unclear. The germline V gene has CDR1 SEHNR and CDR2 FQNEAQ (reference sequence). V was trimmed by 3 bases and J by 10 bases, leaving 18 bases between them. The CDR3 extends over 14 amino acids. Looking up the rest from reference TRBV7-9 and TRBJ1-1 gives the full variable domain: DTGVSQNPRHKITKRGQNVTFRCDPISEHNRLYWYRQTLGQGPEFLTYFQNEAQLEKSRLLSDRFSAERPKGSFSTLEIQRTEQGDSAMYLCASSFSGSRGGAFFGQGTRLTVV.

This clonotype appeared a few times. The gene calls are TRBV4-1 and TRBJ2-1; the D gene is possibly TRBD2 (5 bases). The V gene lost 2 bases and the J gene lost 1 base, with 12 bases spanning the gap. CDR3 length equals 16 residues. Germline V gene sequence: CDR1 MGHRA, CDR2 YSYEKL. CDR3 DNA: TGCGCCAGCAGCCAATTCCGTCTAGCTTCCTACAATGAGCAGTTCTTC. Its protein is CASSQFRLASYNEQFF.

This clonotype was recorded a few times. The chain uses TRBV7-9 and TRBJ2-2, with 8 bases matching TRBD1. Trimming took 8 bases from V and 1 from J; bases not matched to a gene: 9. This CDR3 region has 16 residues. Per germline, CDR1 SEHNR and CDR2 FQNEAQ (reference sequence). The chain's CDR3 is CASGAYGTGNTGELFF. CDR3 DNA sequence: TGTGCCAGCGGAGCTTATGGGACAGGGAACACCGGGGAGCTGTTTTTT.

The V gene is TRBV11-3, the J gene TRBJ1-1; D perhaps matches TRBD1 (5 bases). Germline V CDR1 and CDR2: SGHNT, YENEEA. V was clipped by 2 bases and J by 3 bases, with 10 bases between them. This CDR3 region has 14 residues. In DNA, the CDR3 is TGTGCCAGCAGCTTATTAGGGACCGACACTGAAGCTTTCTTT. It encodes CASSLLGTDTEAFF.

The CDR3: CSAGLPGANEQFF. CDR3 coding DNA: TGCAGTGCCGGACTCCCAGGGGCGAATGAGCAGTTCTTC. The chain recombines TRBV20-1 with TRBJ2-1; D is possibly TRBD1 (6 bases). This CDR3 comprises 13 residues. The germline V gene has CDR1 DFQATT and CDR2 SNEGSKA (reference sequence). Trimming removed 6 bases at V and 7 bases at J, with 16 bases between.

The chain joins TRBV5-4 to TRBJ1-3; maybe TRBD1 (5 bases). V shed 2 bases and J shed 2 bases, with 8 bases lying between them. Germline assignment: CDR1 SGHNT and CDR2 YYREEE (reference sequence). The CDR3 sequence is 14 residues long. DNA of the CDR3: TGTGCCAGCAGCTTTTTGGGGGCTGGAAACACCATATATTTT. It specifies CASSFLGAGNTIYF.

This clonotype was observed a few times. The chain links TRBV6-1 to TRBJ2-7, with D perhaps matching TRBD2 (6 bases). CDR1 is MNHNS, CDR2 SASEGT, per germline. The CDR3 totals 13 residues. The V gene lost 8 bases and the J gene lost 5 bases, with 16 bases spanning the gap. As DNA, the CDR3 is TGTGCCAGCGTTTCGGGGGACTCGAACGAGCAGTACTTC. This codes for CASVSGDSNEQYF.

This clonotype was found a few times. The genes are TRBV5-5 and TRBJ2-1; no firm D call. CDR3 length: 15 residues. The germline V gene encodes CDR1 SGHKS and CDR2 YYEKEE (reference sequence). With 3 bases removed from V and 6 bases from J, the gap between germline ends came to 16 bases. CDR3 sequence: CASSWSDSDTNEQFF. CDR3 coding DNA: TGTGCCAGCAGCTGGTCTGATTCAGATACCAATGAGCAGTTCTTC.

This chain joins TRBV5-1 and TRBJ1-4; 8 positions match TRBD1. In germline, CDR1 is SGHRS, CDR2 YFSETQ. J was trimmed by 4 bases and V by 4 bases; bases with no gene match: 3. The CDR3 sequence is 14 residues long. CDR3 protein: CASSQTGVNEKLFF. CDR3 nucleotide sequence: TGCGCCAGCAGCCAGACAGGGGTTAATGAAAAACTGTTTTTT.

This clonotype was seen ten or more times. The chain uses TRBV7-9 and TRBJ2-1; TRBD2 matches 11 bases. Germline-derived CDR1 and CDR2 are SEHNR and FQNEAQ (reference sequence). Trimming at V came to 5 bases and at J to 9 bases, leaving 9 bases not matched to a gene. The CDR3 sequence is 15 residues long. The CDR3 nucleotides are TGTGCCAGCAGCGTTAGCGGGGGGGCCCAGGGTGAGCAGTTCTTC. Translated, it gives CASSVSGGAQGEQFF.

V gene TRBV6-6 combines with J gene TRBJ2-2; no firm D call. Germline V gene sequence: CDR1 MNHNY, CDR2 SVGAGI (reference sequence). V lost 6 bases to trimming and J lost 8 bases, with 10 bases between them. The CDR3 has 12 amino acids. CDR3 in DNA: TGTGCCAGCAGGGACGGTCCAGGGGAGCTGTTTTTT. It translates to CASRDGPGELFF.

The V gene is TRBV10-3, the J gene TRBJ2-7, with TRBD1 as a possible D gene (5 bases). This CDR3 has 15 residues. Germline loops: CDR1 ENHRY, CDR2 SYGVKD. Trimming left V 2 bases short and J 1 base short, with 12 bases between. The CDR3 sequence is CAISEEAGPSYEQYF. The CDR3 nucleotides are TGTGCCATCAGTGAGGAGGCAGGGCCTTCCTACGAGCAGTACTTC.

V gene TRBV20-1 combines with J gene TRBJ2-2; D unresolved. Germline V gives CDR1 DFQATT, CDR2 SNEGSKA (reference sequence). CDR3 length: 15 residues. V was shortened by 1 base and J by 0 bases, with 9 bases between the two germline ends. This CDR3 is CSARGRQTNTGELFF. As DNA, the CDR3 is TGCAGTGCTAGAGGCCGACAAACGAACACCGGGGAGCTGTTTTTT.

The sample holds a few counts of this clonotype. This chain uses TRBV12-3 or TRBV12-4 with TRBJ1-3; D is perhaps TRBD1 (6 bases). The length of the CDR3 is 15 residues. Between the trimmed V and J ends, which lost 5 bases and 4 bases, there was a span of 15 bases. CDR3 DNA: TGTGCCAGCAGTGGCGTCTGGGGGCAAGGAAACACCATATATTTT. This sequence encodes CASSGVWGQGNTIYF.

This chain uses TRBV27 with TRBJ1-5, with 8 bases that match TRBD1. Germline CDR1 MNHEY, CDR2 SMNVEV (reference sequence). V shed 4 bases and J 4 bases; nucleotides not matched to a gene: 9. The CDR3 totals 16 residues. The CDR3 protein is CASSSGQGKFNQPQHF. The DNA of the CDR3 is TGTGCCAGCAGTTCTGGACAGGGAAAATTTAATCAGCCCCAGCATTTT.

V usage is TRBV12-3 or TRBV12-4 and J usage is TRBJ2-7; 11 bases match TRBD1. V shed 6 bases, J shed 6 bases, and the junction held 7 bases outside the gene matches. The CDR3 is 14 residues long. CDR3 sequence: CASSRGQGAPEQYF. CDR3 nucleotide sequence: TGTGCCAGCAGCCGCGGACAGGGGGCCCCCGAGCAGTACTTC.

This clonotype has a handful of counts. CDR3 in amino acids: CSVEDHLDTEAFF. CDR3 nucleotides: TGCAGCGTTGAAGATCATCTCGACACTGAAGCTTTCTTT. V gene TRBV29-1 combines with J gene TRBJ1-1; D not certain. The germline V gene has CDR1 SQVTM and CDR2 ANQGSEA. The ends were cut back, 0 bases at V and 3 bases at J, with 8 bases in the middle. CDR3 size: 13 residues.

This clonotype was observed a handful of times. The chain couples TRBV28 to TRBJ1-4, with D tentatively TRBD1 (5 bases). This CDR3 comprises 14 residues. Trimming took 7 bases from V and 8 from J, leaving 17 bases between them. Germline V CDR1 and CDR2: MDHEN, SYDVKM. The CDR3 region has the DNA TGTGCCAGCACCGAACCAGGGCGTTCCGAAAAACTGTTTTTT. Translated: CASTEPGRSEKLFF.